The 20 T cell receptor beta chains in this list originate from one sample, sequenced in a study of OX40 agonist ivuxolimab in advanced cancers. Some clones are missing from TCRdb's copy, which holds only in-frame ones; the method was immunoSEQ multiplex PCR. The sample shows about 50,000 clones, approximately 80% of them seen only once. The sequences come from CD4+ or CD8+ T cells sorted from blood, collected in a trial of the OX40 agonist ivuxolimab. All receptors come from an adult with an advanced solid tumor such as melanoma, head and neck, liver or kidney cancer.

The V and J genes are TRBV20-1 and TRBJ2-4; 9 bases match TRBD1. Germline CDR1 DFQATT, CDR2 SNEGSKA (reference sequence). V trimming: 6 bases; J trimming: 6 bases; junction bases outside the gene matches: 0. This CDR3 has 11 amino acids. As DNA, the CDR3 is TGCAGTGCGGACAGGGGAAACATTCAGTACTTC. This translates into CSADRGNIQYF.

The rearrangement links TRBV11-1 to TRBJ1-1, with D maybe TRBD1 (6 bases). Trimming shortened V by 1 base and J by 6 bases, and 12 bases separated the two germline ends. Germline V gene sequence: CDR1 SGHAT, CDR2 FQDESV (reference sequence). This CDR3 has 14 amino acids. Here the CDR3 reads CASSLVTGGAEAFF. The DNA for the CDR3 is TGTGCCAGCAGCTTAGTTACTGGGGGCGCTGAAGCTTTCTTT.

This rearrangement joins TRBV28 to TRBJ2-1, with 7 bases identical to TRBD2. Germline V gives CDR1 MDHEN, CDR2 SYDVKM. The CDR3 extends over 14 amino acids. Trimming took 2 bases from V and 9 from J; bases not matched to a gene: 7. CDR3 in DNA: TGTGCCAGCAGTTTAGGCGGGAGAAGGGGTGAGCAGTTCTTC. This codes for CASSLGGRRGEQFF.

J is TRBJ1-6 and V is TRBV5-4; maybe TRBD1 (6 bases). V lost 6 bases to trimming and J lost 10 bases, with 20 bases between them. CDR3 length equals 15 residues. The germline gives CDR1 SGHNT, CDR2 YYREEE (reference sequence). CDR3 amino acids: CASNRLGAQDSPLHF. CDR3 sequence (DNA): TGTGCCAGCAACCGGTTGGGGGCCCAGGACTCACCCCTCCACTTT.

This clone has only a few counts. The gene calls are TRBV30 and TRBJ1-5; D gene ambiguous. This CDR3 is built from 14 residues. Germline V gives CDR1 GTSNPN, CDR2 SVGIG (reference sequence). Trimming shortened V by 0 bases and J by 3 bases, and 9 bases separated the two germline ends. The CDR3 coding sequence is TGTGCCTGGAGTGTACGTAGATTCAATCAGCCCCAGCATTTT. It specifies CAWSVRRFNQPQHF.

The rearrangement joins TRBV9 to TRBJ2-5, with 8 nucleotides matching TRBD2. Germline loops: CDR1 SGDLS, CDR2 YYNGEE. The junction had 6 bases not matched to a gene; V was cut back by 3 bases and J by 2 bases. CDR3 length: 15 residues. The CDR3 coding sequence is TGTGCCAGCAGCGCGGAGCGGGGGTTGCAAGAGACCCAGTACTTC. Protein sequence: CASSAERGLQETQYF.

This chain joins TRBV6-1 and TRBJ2-1; unclear D gene. V was cut by 7 bases and J by 0 bases, with 10 bases left in between. The CDR3 has 14 amino acids. Germline CDR1 reads MNHNS; CDR2 reads SASEGT. The CDR3 DNA reads TGTGCCAGCAAGGACCTTAGCTCCTACAATGAGCAGTTCTTC. Its protein is CASKDLSSYNEQFF.

This clone has just a few counts. The chain combines TRBV6-1 with TRBJ2-7; the D call may be TRBD1 or TRBD2 (5 bases each). CDR3 size: 13 residues. V lost 5 bases to trimming and J lost 3 bases, with 11 bases between them. Germline assignment: CDR1 MNHNS and CDR2 SASEGT. Here the CDR3 reads CASSKGPGYEQYF. CDR3 DNA sequence: TGTGCCAGCAGTAAGGGACCGGGCTACGAGCAGTACTTC.

The chain carries TRBV18 and TRBJ1-2, with 7 bases that match TRBD1. The V gene end was trimmed by 3 bases and the J gene end by 3 bases; junction bases not matched to a gene: 4. The length of the CDR3 is 14 residues. The V gene's germline CDR1 is KGHSH and CDR2 LQKENI. The CDR3 nucleotides read TGTGCCAGCTCACCGGGGAGGGGGCACTATGGCTACACCTTC. Residues: CASSPGRGHYGYTF.

This clone has a handful of counts. The rearrangement uses TRBV6-6 and TRBJ1-6; 7 bases are shared with TRBD1. The V segment lost 2 bases and the J segment 9 bases; nucleotides outside the gene matches: 7. Germline CDR1 is MNHNY and CDR2 is SVGAGI (reference sequence). The CDR3 is made up of 15 amino acids. This CDR3 reads CASSYPQGLFSPLHF. The CDR3 DNA sequence: TGTGCCAGCAGTTACCCACAGGGGTTGTTTTCACCCCTCCACTTT.

The chain links TRBV9 to TRBJ1-2; 7 positions agree with TRBD1. The CDR3 extends over 14 amino acids. Germline assignment: CDR1 SGDLS and CDR2 YYNGEE. V gave up 0 bases and J gave up 2 bases; unmatched junction bases: 1. The CDR3 bases are TGTGCCAGCAGCGTAGGCAGGGGGAACTATGGCTACACCTTC. As protein: CASSVGRGNYGYTF.

The rearrangement joins TRBV2 to TRBJ1-1, with a possible D match to TRBD1 (6 bases). Germline lookup yields CDR1 SNHLY and CDR2 FYNNEI. Trimming shortened V by 7 bases and J by 4 bases, and 16 bases separated the two germline ends. CDR3 length equals 14 residues. The CDR3 nucleotides are TGTGCCAGCATTAACACAGGGCGAGCCACTGAAGCTTTCTTT. Its protein product is CASINTGRATEAFF.

This chain joins TRBV9 and TRBJ1-6, with D unresolved. V was pared by 0 bases and J by 10 bases, with 20 bases between. The CDR3 consists of 17 residues. Germline-derived CDR1 and CDR2 are SGDLS and YYNGEE. Here the CDR3 reads CASSVDARAQGFSPLHF. CDR3 DNA sequence: TGTGCCAGCAGCGTAGATGCGAGGGCACAAGGATTCTCACCCCTCCACTTT.

The chain has TRBV7-8 and TRBJ1-2; D call uncertain. This CDR3 has 12 residues. Looked up from germline, CDR1 is SGHVS and CDR2 is FQNEAQ. V was trimmed by 5 bases and J by 7 bases, leaving 11 bases between them. DNA of the CDR3: TGTGCCAGCAGCGCAGGCGGAGGTGGCTACACCTTC. Protein: CASSAGGGGYTF.

V gene TRBV19 combines with J gene TRBJ2-5; no firm D call. The J call is doubtful: the DNA matches TRBJ2-7 better. CDR1 LNHDA and CDR2 SQIVND come from the germline V gene (reference sequence). The CDR3 has 14 amino acids. CDR3 sequence: CASSRTVDSYEQYF. The CDR3 region has the DNA TGTGCCAGTAGTCGCACAGTAGATTCCTACGAGCAGTACTTC.

This clone has just a few counts. The V gene is TRBV7-9, the J gene TRBJ2-3, with D possibly TRBD2 on 6 matching bases. V dropped 4 bases and J dropped 2 bases, with 13 bases sitting between them. The CDR3 runs to 15 residues. CDR1 and CDR2 (germline): SEHNR, FQNEAQ (reference sequence). CDR3 sequence (DNA): TGTGCCAGCAGCTACCGGGACTTTCCCACAGATACGCAGTATTTT. Protein product: CASSYRDFPTDTQYF.

In this sample, this clone turned up once. The genes are TRBV7-2 and TRBJ2-3; 8 bases line up with TRBD2. V was pared by 6 bases and J by 6 bases, with 8 bases of the junction left unmatched. The CDR3 runs 14 residues. The germline V gene has CDR1 SGHTA and CDR2 FQGNSA. CDR3 sequence (DNA): TGTGCCAGCAGAGCCGGGACTAGGAGGGATACGCAGTATTTT. This encodes CASRAGTRRDTQYF.

J is TRBJ1-2 and V is TRBV6-1; D is ambiguous. The CDR3 is 17 residues long. CDR1 is MNHNS, CDR2 SASEGT, per germline. The ends were cut back, 1 base at V and 1 base at J, with 16 bases in the middle. The CDR3 loop is CASSEGTGRWGNYGYTF. CDR3 DNA: TGTGCCAGCAGTGAAGGAACCGGGAGATGGGGTAACTATGGCTACACCTTC.

CDR3 bases: TGTGCCAGCAGCCGTAGGCCCTACGAGCAGTACTTC. Translation: CASSRRPYEQYF. The gene calls are TRBV2 and TRBJ2-7; D remains ambiguous. Germline assignment: CDR1 SNHLY and CDR2 FYNNEI. This CDR3 is 12 amino acids long. With 6 bases removed from V and 2 bases from J, the gap between germline ends came to 8 bases.

This clone was seen more than once but under ten times. The chain joins TRBV9 to TRBJ2-3, with a tentative D call TRBD2 (6 bases). CDR1 and CDR2 (germline): SGDLS, YYNGEE. The CDR3 sequence is 13 residues long. V dropped 1 base and J dropped 6 bases, with 9 bases sitting between them. CDR3 sequence (DNA): TGTGCCAGCAGCGTACGGGCGGGGGATACGCAGTATTTT. Its protein product is CASSVRAGDTQYF.